This T cell receptor (beta chain) was obtained from a study of blood T cell repertoires in COVID-19. In the study overall: Whether acute or convalescent, the COVID-19 samples came from the United States, Italy and Spain.

CDR1 is LGHNA, CDR2 YSLEER, per germline. CDR3 length: 15 amino acids. Unmatched junction bases numbered 4, after V lost 2 bases and J lost 7 bases. Membership in each cohort depended on participant-reported clinical history. Generated by immunoSEQ multiplex PCR, the TCRdb table keeps only in-frame clones and is missing some. Among 150,000 to 200,000 clones listed, about 90% were seen once. Source material: PBMCs or T cells enriched from blood (not recorded which). The chain employs TRBV4-3 and TRBJ1-4, with TRBD1 matching over 10 bases. This sequence originates from a woman between 18 and 29 years old who had recovered from COVID-19. The DNA for the CDR3 is TGCGCCAGCAGCCAACTGGGACAGGGGAGTGAAAAACTGTTTTTT. Protein product: CASSQLGQGSEKLFF.